This T cell receptor beta chain comes out of a study of cytomegalovirus exposure and HLA in healthy donors. Study-wide background: Early released data had about 85 million unique TCRs, all coming from HLA-typed donors. Study findings and constraints: Generally TCR sequences proved uncommon, though certain public TCRs appeared in numerous donors. A missense DCLRE1C variant was associated with V- and J-gene trimming of TCR beta chains in a later analysis, and an independent cohort replicated the association.

Vbeta (60) and Jbeta (13) primers were used in the PCR. Repertoires were generated with immunoSEQ multiplex PCR, while TCRdb's copy carries only in-frame clones and drops some. The sample includes about 130,000 clones, roughly 85% of them seen just once. The CDR3 contains 14 residues. Per the germline V gene, CDR1 is MNHEY and CDR2 is SMNVEV (reference sequence). J lost 9 bases, V lost 1 base, and 5 bases had no gene match. A word on this clone: Its target is unknown.

Unrecorded immune exposure was likely among donors, who were nominally healthy when sampled. This receptor was identified in a boy under 18 in good health and CMV-seronegative. The rearrangement links TRBV27 to TRBJ2-1; 8 bases map to TRBD1. The sequencing input was PBMCs. The CDR3 sequence: CASSLYQGASEQFF. Here the CDR3 DNA reads TGTGCCAGCAGTTTATACCAGGGGGCCAGTGAGCAGTTCTTC.